A single sample is the source of the 10 T cell receptor beta chains below, sequenced in a study of OX40 agonist ivuxolimab in advanced cancers. Some clones are missing from TCRdb's copy, which holds only in-frame ones; the method was immunoSEQ multiplex PCR. The data contain fewer than 40,000 clones, around nine tenths of them singletons. The material sequenced was CD4+ or CD8+ T cells sorted from blood, taken in a trial of the OX40 agonist ivuxolimab. The receptors here all came from an adult with an advanced solid tumor such as melanoma, head and neck, liver or kidney cancer.

The chain recombines TRBV11-2 with TRBJ2-7; D might be TRBD1 (5 bases). The germline V and J ends were trimmed by 3 bases and 10 bases, with 13 bases remaining between them. The CDR3 sequence is 12 residues long. Germline CDR1 is SGHAT and CDR2 is FQNNGV. CDR3: CASSLSREVQYF. CDR3 nucleotides: TGTGCCAGCAGCTTGTCCAGGGAAGTACAGTACTTC.

Worth noting for this clone: With only one base between it and a far larger clone, this is likely a read error. The gene calls are TRBV7-3 and TRBJ2-2; 14 nucleotides line up with TRBD2. This CDR3 comprises 21 residues. After removal of 1 base from V and 5 bases from J, the junction contained 15 bases not matched to a gene. Germline CDR1 reads SGHTA; CDR2 reads FQGTGA. The CDR3 spells CASSLMGLAGEIEGGTGELFF. Written as DNA, the CDR3 is TGTGCCAGCAGCTTAATGGGACTAGCGGGAGAGATAGAGGGAGGGACCGGGGAGCTGTTTTTT.

In DNA, the CDR3 is TGTGCCAGCAGCACGGGACTAGCGAATTCTGATACGCAGTATTTT. Protein: CASSTGLANSDTQYF. The rearrangement uses TRBV7-9 and TRBJ2-3, with 10 bases identical to TRBD2. The CDR3 totals 15 residues. With 5 bases clipped from V and 6 bases from J, the junction kept 8 bases outside the gene matches. CDR1 and CDR2 (germline): SEHNR, FQNEAQ (reference sequence).

The chain has TRBV30 and TRBJ1-5; D not certain. CDR1 and CDR2 from the germline V gene are GTSNPN and SVGIG (reference sequence). The CDR3 has 13 residues. V was clipped by 0 bases and J by 4 bases, with 7 bases between them. The CDR3 region is CAWSVLENQPQHF. CDR3 DNA: TGTGCCTGGAGTGTACTCGAGAATCAGCCCCAGCATTTT.

The rearrangement joins TRBV5-6 to TRBJ1-4; no firm D call. The CDR3 consists of 13 residues. V lost 3 bases to trimming and J lost 8 bases, with 11 bases between them. Germline CDR1 SGHDT, CDR2 YYEEEE. The CDR3 sequence: CASSYDMREKLFF. Here the CDR3 DNA reads TGTGCCAGCAGCTATGACATGAGGGAAAAACTGTTTTTT.

The rearrangement uses TRBV5-4 and TRBJ2-2; maybe TRBD2 (6 bases). The CDR3 sequence is 12 residues long. V was clipped by 4 bases and J by 7 bases, with 8 bases between them. The germline V gene encodes CDR1 SGHNT and CDR2 YYREEE (reference sequence). The CDR3, as DNA: TGTGCCAGCAGCCGGGAGAGCGGGGAGCTGTTTTTT. This translates into CASSRESGELFF.

CDR3 coding DNA: TGCAGCGTTGTAGCGGGGAATTACAATGAGCAGTTCTTC. It is translated as CSVVAGNYNEQFF. The rearrangement links TRBV29-1 to TRBJ2-1; 8 nucleotides agree with TRBD2. Germline V gene lookup returns CDR1 SQVTM and CDR2 ANQGSEA. With V trimmed by 4 bases and J by 4 bases, 3 bases remained unmatched. The CDR3 contains 13 residues.

J is TRBJ2-3 and V is TRBV9; D remains ambiguous. The CDR3 consists of 13 residues. Germline lookup yields CDR1 SGDLS and CDR2 YYNGEE. Trimming removed 0 bases from V and 5 bases from J, with 7 bases in between. In nucleotides, the CDR3 is TGTGCCAGCAGCGTAGGGGCCCAAGATACGCAGTATTTT. Residues: CASSVGAQDTQYF.

The J gene is TRBJ2-5, the V gene TRBV6-1, with D unclear. CDR1 and CDR2 from the germline V gene are MNHNS and SASEGT. CDR3 length: 11 residues. Trimming removed 4 bases at V and 9 bases at J, with 9 bases between. The CDR3 spells CASSGGRSQYF. In nucleotides, the CDR3 is TGTGCCAGCAGTGGAGGACGTTCCCAGTACTTC.

The gene calls are TRBV18 and TRBJ2-5; 13 nucleotides align to TRBD2. In germline, CDR1 is KGHSH, CDR2 LQKENI. V dropped 3 bases and J dropped 5; count of bases not matched to a gene: 12. The CDR3 consists of 18 residues. The CDR3 DNA sequence: TGTGCCAGCTCACCGAACAGTCTACTAGCGGGAGGGGAGGAGACCCAGTACTTC. It specifies CASSPNSLLAGGEETQYF. The entire variable domain, with the rest obtained from reference TRBV18 and TRBJ2-5, is as follows: NAGVMQNPRHLVRRRGQEARLRCSPMKGHSHVYWYRQLPEEGLKFMVYLQKENIIDESGMPKERFSAEFPKEGPSILRIQQVVRGDSAAYFCASSPNSLLAGGEETQYFGPGTRLLVL.